This T cell receptor (beta chain) appears in the sequencing data of a study of T cell changes during pregnancy in multiple sclerosis. Some clones are missing from TCRdb's copy, which holds only in-frame ones; the method was immunoSEQ multiplex PCR. The table shows 55,000 to 85,000 clones, with around 90% occurring only once. V dropped 7 bases and J dropped 3 bases, with 10 bases sitting between them. The CDR3 contains 12 residues. Germline CDR1 and CDR2: MDHEN and SYDVKM. V usage is TRBV28 and J usage is TRBJ2-7, with D hard to call. This material consisted of CD4+ T cells from peripheral blood mononuclear cells, taken after pregnancy. This TCR was sampled from a female donor with multiple sclerosis, enrolled in a pregnancy study. This chain's CDR3 is CASKEQNYEQYF. The DNA of the CDR3 is TGTGCCAGCAAGGAACAGAACTACGAGCAGTACTTC.